This TCR beta chain was sequenced in a study of regulatory T cells in long-lasting Graves disease. Sample time point: newly diagnosed GD, antithyroid drugs for less than 3 months. With RNA extracted from PBMCs as input, the TCR library was made. Libraries of TCR beta came from iRepertoire HTBI primers plus Arm-PCR of CDR3 regions. TCRdb ran MiXCR on the multiplex PCR reads and lists one entry per CDR3 protein. The sample holds about 560,000 distinct CDR3 sequences, about 16% seen once. From germline, CDR1 is MNHEY and CDR2 SMNVEV (reference sequence). The J segment lost 10 bases and the V segment lost 1 base, leaving 4 bases of the junction unmatched. The CDR3 totals 14 residues. This clonotype was seen repeatedly, ten times or more. This sample was also put to use in a study of T cells in Graves' hyperthyroidism and ophthalmopathy.

The sequence was collected from a man aged 18 to 35 with Graves disease. The sample here was peripheral blood mononuclear cells (PBMCs), taken at new diagnosis, from a patient treated with antithyroid drugs. This chain connects TRBV27 to TRBJ2-5; TRBD2 matches 12 bases. The chain's CDR3 is CASSLWTSGADQYF. The CDR3 coding sequence is TGTGCCAGCAGTTTATGGACTAGCGGGGCGGACCAGTACTTC.